The rows below give T cell receptor beta chains drawn from one sample of a study of TIL therapy for anti-PD-1-resistant metastatic lung cancer. The data were produced by immunoSEQ multiplex PCR, yet TCRdb's version contains in-frame clones alone and is incomplete. The table lists around 55,000 clones, 80% to 90% of them singletons. This specimen was blood, taken at baseline. The receptors stem from a person between 25 and 79 years old with non-small cell lung cancer. CDR3s include the opening cysteine and the closing phenylalanine or tryptophan. Fields, in order: D gene, J gene, V gene, clone size, CDR3 DNA, CDR3 protein. A D gene is named only where the DNA matches it firmly. A row's size may be missing; if present it is once, few, many or a size class.

>TRBD1|TRBJ2-3|TRBV19|.
TGTGCCAGTAGTATGGACAGGGGACCTACAGATACGCAGTATTTT
CASSMDRGPTDTQYF
>.|TRBJ1-6|TRBV2|.
TGTGCCAGCAGGCGCGGGCCTCTAAATTCACCCCTCCACTTT
CASRRGPLNSPLHF
>TRBD1|TRBJ2-3|TRBV5-1|.
TGCGCCAGCAGCTTGGAAGGACAGGGAAACACAGATACGCAGTATTTT
CASSLEGQGNTDTQYF
>.|TRBJ1-1|TRBV18|.
TGTGCCAGCTCCCTCGGGACTCCCGAAGCTTTCTTT
CASSLGTPEAFF
>TRBD1|TRBJ2-3|TRBV30|.
TGTGCCGGCCACAGGGGCTCGGGCACAGATACGCAGTATTTT
CAGHRGSGTDTQYF
>.|TRBJ1-2|TRBV28|.
TGTGCCAGCAGTGGATACTATGGCTACACCTTC
CASSGYYGYTF
>.|TRBJ2-7|TRBV29-1|.
TGCAGCGTCTCCGACAGCTACGAGCAGTACTTC
CSVSDSYEQYF
>TRBD1|TRBJ1-5|TRBV9|.
TGTGCCAGCAGCGGGACAGGAGATAGCAATCAGCCCCAGCATTTT
CASSGTGDSNQPQHF
>TRBD2|TRBJ2-3|TRBV7-9|once
TGTGCCACCCCTGGGCTAGCGGACCTTACTAGCACAGATACGCAGTATTTT
CATPGLADLTSTDTQYF
>TRBD1|TRBJ1-2|TRBV4-2|.
TGTGCCAGCAGCCGAGAACAGGGGCGGCTCTATGGCTACACCTTC
CASSREQGRLYGYTF
>TRBD1|TRBJ2-3|TRBV9|.
TGTGCCAGCAGCCCCGGGACAGGGTACCCGACTAGCACAGATACGCAGTATTTT
CASSPGTGYPTSTDTQYF
>.|TRBJ2-7|TRBV6-5|.
TGTGCCAGCAGTTACCGGGTCCTCTCCTACGAGCAGTACTTC
CASSYRVLSYEQYF
>TRBD1|TRBJ1-1|TRBV28|.
TGTGCCAGCAGTTCGGGACAGGGTACCACTGAAGCTTTCTTT
CASSSGQGTTEAFF
>.|TRBJ1-5|TRBV5-6|once
TGTGCCAGCAGCTTGAGGGGGAGCAATCAGCCCCAGCATTTT
CASSLRGSNQPQHF
>.|TRBJ2-3|TRBV7-2|.
TGTGCCAGCAGCCCCAAGGTAGTACTCACAGATACGCAGTATTTT
CASSPKVVLTDTQYF
>TRBD1|TRBJ1-5|TRBV13|once
TGTGCCAGCAGCGAGGACAGGGACCAGCCCCAGCATTTT
CASSEDRDQPQHF
>.|TRBJ2-7|TRBV19|.
TGTGCCACCTCGAGGAGGCGGGGCTCCTACGAGCAGTACTTC
CATSRRRGSYEQYF
>.|TRBJ2-1|TRBV28|.
TGTGCCAGCAGTTTCCCCCAGGGAAGCTCCTACAATGAGCAGTTCTTC
CASSFPQGSSYNEQFF
>.|TRBJ1-1|TRBV7-9|.
TGTGCCAGCAGCTTAGCACAAGGGTACACTGAAGCTTTCTTT
CASSLAQGYTEAFF
>TRBD1|TRBJ1-2|TRBV28|.
TGTGCCAGCCAAGCACAGGGGGCGGACTATGGCTACACCTTC
CASQAQGADYGYTF
>.|TRBJ2-2|TRBV18|.
TGTGCCAGCTCACCAGTTACCGGGGAGCTGTTTTTT
CASSPVTGELFF
>.|TRBJ1-3|TRBV24-1|.
TGTGCCACCAGTGATCCTCTAAATGGAAACACCATATATTTT
CATSDPLNGNTIYF
>.|TRBJ2-5|TRBV10-3|once
TGTGCCATCAGCGTTAACGACCAAGAGACCCAGTACTTC
CAISVNDQETQYF
>.|TRBJ1-4|TRBV5-6|.
TGTGCCAGCAGACACAGCGGTAATGAAAAACTGTTTTTT
CASRHSGNEKLFF
>.|TRBJ2-7|TRBV5-1|.
TGCGCCAGCAGCTTGGATACAGGGAGTCGGGGTGAGCAGTACTTC
CASSLDTGSRGEQYF
>.|TRBJ2-2|TRBV19|few
TGTGCCAGTAGTCCCCGTTCAGCAGCTACCGGGGAGCTGTTTTTT
CASSPRSAATGELFF
>.|TRBJ1-1|TRBV4-2|.
TGTGCCAGCAGCCAAGATGGGCAGGGATTGTTGGCTTTCTTT
CASSQDGQGLLAFF
>TRBD2|TRBJ2-3|TRBV18|.
TGTGCCAGCTCACCGGTGGCGGGAGGGACAGATACGCAGTATTTT
CASSPVAGGTDTQYF
>.|TRBJ2-1|TRBV2|.
TGTGCCAGCATGGAGGGCTACCGAAACAATGAGCAGTTCTTC
CASMEGYRNNEQFF
>.|TRBJ1-4|TRBV4-1|.
TGCGCCAGCAGCCATTTCCCCGGACAGGAAAAACTGTTTTTT
CASSHFPGQEKLFF
>.|TRBJ1-2|TRBV5-5|.
TGTGCCAGCAGCTTGGACAGGGATGGCTACACCTTC
CASSLDRDGYTF
>.|TRBJ2-1|TRBV7-7|.
TGTGCTAGCAGCTTACTGACCTCCGGTAACGGAGAGCAGTTCTTC
CASSLLTSGNGEQFF
>TRBD1|TRBJ2-1|TRBV6-5|.
TGTGCCAGCAGTTACACGGGACAGGGGTACAATGAGCAGTTCTTC
CASSYTGQGYNEQFF
>TRBD1|TRBJ1-6|TRBV7-2|.
TGTGCCAGCAGCTCTCGGGACAGGGGCAACTCACCCCTCCACTTT
CASSSRDRGNSPLHF
>TRBD1|TRBJ2-5|TRBV3-1/TRBV3-2|.
TGTGCCAGCAGCCAGGGACAGGGACCACCAGAGACCCAGTACTTC
CASSQGQGPPETQYF
>.|TRBJ2-6|TRBV5-1|.
TGCGCCAGCAGCGGGGGTGAACGTGCTGGGGCCAACGTCCTGACTTTC
CASSGGERAGANVLTF
>.|TRBJ1-6|TRBV6-6|.
TGTGCCAGCAGTAACCAGGGTGGCGCCTATAATTCACCCCTCCACTTT
CASSNQGGAYNSPLHF
>.|TRBJ2-7|TRBV11-1|.
TGTGCCAGCAGCTTAGCGGGGGCGAGCTCCTACGAGCAGTACTTC
CASSLAGASSYEQYF
>TRBD1|TRBJ1-1|TRBV7-2|.
TGTGCCAGCAGCTTAGGGACAGGGTTGCAAGCTTTCTTT
CASSLGTGLQAFF
>.|TRBJ2-7|TRBV19|.
TGTGCCAGTACACCCGGGACGGCCACCTACGAGCAGTACTTC
CASTPGTATYEQYF
>.|TRBJ2-5|TRBV6-2/TRBV6-3|.
TGTGCCAGCAGTTACTCGGCTAGCGCCCTCCAAGAGACCCAGTACTTC
CASSYSASALQETQYF
>TRBD1|TRBJ2-7|TRBV7-2|once
TGTGCCAGCAGCTTAGCTGGGACAGCGAGGCACGAGCAGTACTTC
CASSLAGTARHEQYF
>TRBD1|TRBJ1-2|TRBV9|.
TGTGCCAGCAGCTCGGGACAGCACTATGGCTACACCTTC
CASSSGQHYGYTF
>.|TRBJ1-6|TRBV15|.
TGTGCCACCAGCAGAGACGCATATAATTCACCCCTCCACTTT
CATSRDAYNSPLHF
>.|TRBJ2-2|TRBV9|.
TGTGCCAGCAGCCCATTACAGGGAAGCACCGGGGAGCTGTTTTTT
CASSPLQGSTGELFF
>TRBD2|TRBJ2-1|TRBV18|.
TGTGCCAGCTCACAGGGGACTAGCGGTGAGTTAGGCTCCTACAATGAGCAGTTCTTC
CASSQGTSGELGSYNEQFF
>.|TRBJ2-1|TRBV19|.
TGTGCCAGTAGTGAAGGGCGGAGCTCCTACAATGAGCAGTTCTTC
CASSEGRSSYNEQFF
>.|TRBJ1-1|TRBV28|few
TGTGCCAGCAGCTCCCGGGGGTTAGGCGCTTTCTTT
CASSSRGLGAFF
>TRBD2|TRBJ2-1|TRBV7-3|.
TGTGCCAGCAGCCGCATAGGTAGCGGGGGGAACAATGAGCAGTTCTTC
CASSRIGSGGNNEQFF
>.|TRBJ1-5|TRBV2|.
TGTGCCAGCAGTGTAGGGACTTCCGGTCGTCAGCCCCAGCATTTT
CASSVGTSGRQPQHF
>TRBD1|TRBJ2-7|TRBV7-2|.
TGTGCCAGCAGCTTTGCAGGGGGCCCCTACGAGCAGTACTTC
CASSFAGGPYEQYF
>.|TRBJ1-4|TRBV7-9|.
TGTGCCAGCAGCTTAGGGGCAGAGTTACAAGAAAAACTGTTTTTT
CASSLGAELQEKLFF
>.|TRBJ2-2|TRBV14|.
TGTGCCAGCAGCCAACGAATGGGTCGCGCCGGGGAGCTGTTTTTT
CASSQRMGRAGELFF
>.|TRBJ1-5|TRBV30|.
TGTGCCTGGAGTGCTAAGGCAATATGGGGCCAGCCCCAGCATTTT
CAWSAKAIWGQPQHF
>TRBD2|TRBJ2-2|TRBV2|.
TGTGCCAGCAGAGGGGGACTAGCGGGCACCGGGGAGCTGTTTTTT
CASRGGLAGTGELFF